These T cell receptor beta chains were read from a single sample in a study of CD8+ T cells in alopecia areata. Repertoires were generated with immunoSEQ multiplex PCR, while TCRdb's copy carries only in-frame clones and drops some. This table holds about 97,000 clones, roughly two fifths found once. Sequenced sample: CD4+ T cells sorted from blood. The receptors stem from a human donor with alopecia areata. CDR3s include the opening cysteine and the closing phenylalanine or tryptophan. The D gene is left open where the match is weak. Clone sizes are given selectively: once, few, many, or a class where the clone is expanded.

d_gene,abundance,j_gene,v_gene,CDR3aa,CDR3nt
-,-,TRBJ1-1,TRBV29-1,CSVVFGTEGMNTEAFF,TGCAGCGTTGTATTCGGGACCGAAGGCATGAACACTGAAGCTTTCTTT
-,-,TRBJ2-7,TRBV28,CASSLAREQYF,TGTGCCAGCAGTTTAGCGCGGGAGCAGTACTTC
TRBD2,few,TRBJ2-1,TRBV7-9,CASSPSGSVNEQFF,TGTGCCAGCAGCCCAAGCGGGAGTGTGAATGAGCAGTTCTTC
TRBD2,-,TRBJ2-3,TRBV30,CAWNRLAGSDTQYF,TGTGCCTGGAACCGACTAGCGGGCTCAGATACGCAGTATTTT
TRBD1,-,TRBJ2-7,TRBV10-3,CAISESGLRDRVYEQYF,TGTGCCATCAGTGAGTCGGGGCTGCGGGACAGGGTCTACGAGCAGTACTTC
-,-,TRBJ1-2,TRBV5-1,CASSLGTTSYGYTF,TGCGCCAGCAGCTTGGGGACGACGAGCTATGGCTACACCTTC
TRBD2,-,TRBJ2-3,TRBV25-1,CASSEPRGLAGMDTQYF,TGTGCCAGCAGTGAACCGAGGGGACTAGCGGGAATGGATACGCAGTATTTT
-,-,TRBJ2-5,TRBV5-1,CASSTEVGALGLGTQYF,TGCGCCAGCAGCACGGAAGTCGGGGCGCTGGGTTTAGGGACCCAGTACTTC
-,-,TRBJ1-1,TRBV5-4,CASSLSARTIEAFF,TGTGCCAGCAGCTTGTCGGCTAGGACTATCGAAGCTTTCTTT
-,-,TRBJ1-5,TRBV4-3,CASSPSITFNQPQHF,TGCGCCAGCAGCCCCAGTATTACTTTCAATCAGCCCCAGCATTTT
-,few,TRBJ2-1,TRBV30,CAWSLTYNEQFF,TGTGCCTGGAGTCTGACCTACAATGAGCAGTTCTTC
-,-,TRBJ2-7,TRBV6-6,CASRTGDLGSYEQYF,TGTGCCAGCAGAACCGGCGACCTTGGTTCCTACGAGCAGTACTTC
TRBD1,-,TRBJ1-2,TRBV7-2,CASSLRDRGVYGYTF,TGTGCCAGCAGCTTACGGGACAGGGGTGTCTATGGCTACACCTTC
-,few,TRBJ2-7,TRBV18,CASSAAPGGPEQYF,TGTGCCAGCTCAGCCGCTCCAGGGGGGCCCGAGCAGTACTTC
-,-,TRBJ2-3,TRBV29-1,CSVEHRLRTDTQYF,TGCAGCGTTGAGCACAGGCTCCGCACAGATACGCAGTATTTT
TRBD2,-,TRBJ2-7,TRBV5-1,CASSLGAGVSYEQYF,TGCGCCAGCAGCTTGGGGGCGGGAGTATCCTACGAGCAGTACTTC